This note documents a single TCR beta chain sequence. The source of the sample is a study of blood T cell repertoires in COVID-19. Across the whole study: Donors in the United States, Italy and Spain gave samples during acute or convalescent COVID-19. Sources were T cells, B-cell-depleted T cells, or PBMCs; the material itself was cDNA or gDNA.

This CDR3 contains 15 residues. Trimming removed 0 bases at V and 0 bases at J, with 6 bases between. In germline, CDR1 is KGHSY, CDR2 FQNENV. How the authors handled the data: Researchers report that nucleated cell counts were estimated from reference gene primer amplification. TCRdb's copy holds only in-frame clones and misses some; the assay was immunoSEQ multiplex PCR. That table gives V, J and clone size, and the DNA gave D and trimming. Of 90,000 to 100,000 clones in the sample, 84% were seen once. The specimen was peripheral blood. This chain links TRBV16 with TRBJ2-1; no reliable D call. The source of this sequence is a man aged 70-80 years with active or convalescent COVID-19. The CDR3 nucleotides are TGTGCCAGCAGCCAATCTGGTAGCTCCTACAATGAGCAGTTCTTC. Amino acid sequence: CASSQSGSSYNEQFF.